The clone carrying this T cell receptor beta chain was recorded only once. The target antigen is unknown. This specimen comes from a study of shared clonotypes between healthy human individuals. General study findings and limits: The researchers took only blood, and tissue repertoires probably look different. The represented genetic and exposure-history diversity was limited by the small number of donors.

The CDR3 runs 15 residues. V dropped 1 base and J dropped 4; count of bases not matched to a gene: 3. Per germline, CDR1 SGHAT and CDR2 FQNNGV. Among the unsorted PBMC samples, replicate PCRs used 300 ng DNA, approximately 30,000 T cell genomes. Assay used: immunoSEQ multiplex PCR; TCRdb lists only in-frame clones, some missing. The sample consists of 520,000 or so clones, around 74% of them appearing once. The genes are TRBV11-2 and TRBJ2-1, with TRBD2 matching over 8 bases. Sequenced material: PBMCs. The source of this sequence is a woman in her forties in good health. Some clones in this sample may be carry-over from other donors' samples. CDR3 region: CASSLGLAIYNEQFF. CDR3 coding DNA: TGTGCCAGCAGCTTAGGACTAGCGATTTACAATGAGCAGTTCTTC.